The 15 T cell receptor beta chains presented below share a single source sample, sequenced in a study of blood T cell repertoires in COVID-19. Data came from immunoSEQ multiplex PCR; TCRdb stores just in-frame clones and leaves some out. The sample consists of some 320,000 clones, 87% of them appearing once. The sample consisted of PBMCs or T cells enriched from blood (not recorded which). Source of these receptors: a woman in her 30s who had recovered from COVID-19.

The chain is built from TRBV9 and TRBJ2-7; 8 bases agree with TRBD2. Germline V CDR1 and CDR2: SGDLS, YYNGEE. The length of the CDR3 is 14 residues. The V segment lost 0 bases and the J segment 4 bases; nucleotides outside the gene matches: 3. The chain's CDR3 is CASSVGLAYYEQYF. The CDR3 DNA reads TGTGCCAGCAGCGTAGGACTAGCGTATTACGAGCAGTACTTC. Using reference TRBV9 and TRBJ2-7 for the parts outside the CDR3, the full variable domain is DSGVTQTPKHLITATGQRVTLRCSPRSGDLSVYWYQQSLDQGLQFLIQYYNGEERAKGNILERFSAQQFPDLHSELNLSSLELGDSALYFCASSVGLAYYEQYFGPGTRLTVT.

The chain carries TRBV19 and TRBJ1-3; D is unresolved. Germline V gene sequence: CDR1 LNHDA, CDR2 SQIVND (reference sequence). V shed 5 bases and J shed 2 bases, with 16 bases lying between them. The CDR3 runs to 16 residues. The CDR3 protein is CASSPSGAITGNTIYF. The CDR3 DNA is TGTGCCAGTAGTCCCTCGGGAGCTATAACTGGAAACACCATATATTTT.

The V and J genes are TRBV30 and TRBJ2-5; D might be TRBD2 (6 bases). Trimming removed 5 bases from V and 2 bases from J, with 12 bases in between. Germline CDR1 GTSNPN, CDR2 SVGIG (reference sequence). CDR3 length: 13 amino acids. CDR3 residues: CAWGRTLQETQYF. In DNA form, the CDR3 reads TGTGCCTGGGGGAGGACTTTACAAGAGACCCAGTACTTC. Based on the CDR3 plus reference TRBV30 and TRBJ2-5, the full variable domain is SQTIHQWPATLVQPVGSPLSLECTVEGTSNPNLYWYRQAAGRGLQLLFYSVGIGQISSEVPQNLSASRPQDRQFILSSKKLLLSDSGFYLCAWGRTLQETQYFGPGTRLLVL.

This chain joins TRBV7-9 and TRBJ1-1, with D possibly TRBD1 on 5 matching bases. Germline CDR1 reads SEHNR; CDR2 reads FQNEAQ (reference sequence). The V end was cut by 3 bases, the J end by 0 bases, with 11 bases between. The CDR3 covers 15 residues. CDR3 sequence (DNA): TGTGCCAGCAGCTTGGGGCAGGCTGTGAACACTGAAGCTTTCTTT. Translating gives CASSLGQAVNTEAFF.

The genes are TRBV4-1 and TRBJ2-7; a weak D match, TRBD1 (6 bases). The CDR3 loop spans 15 amino acids. The germline V gene encodes CDR1 MGHRA and CDR2 YSYEKL. V lost 2 bases to trimming and J lost 0 bases, with 11 bases between them. CDR3 loop: CASSQFPDSSYEQYF. The CDR3 region has the DNA TGCGCCAGCAGCCAATTCCCGGACAGCTCCTACGAGCAGTACTTC.

This clone was observed a handful of times. The V call is TRBV2, the J call TRBJ2-2, with 9 bases fitting TRBD1. Trimming removed 6 bases from V and 7 bases from J; junction bases left unmatched: 12. The CDR3 extends over 16 amino acids. Germline V gene data show CDR1 as SNHLY and CDR2 as FYNNEI. CDR3 DNA sequence: TGTGCCAGCAGCGGCGGACAGGGGAGGCGGAACGGGGAGCTGTTTTTT. It codes for CASSGGQGRRNGELFF.

The genes are TRBV19 and TRBJ1-2; no firm D call. Germline CDR1 LNHDA, CDR2 SQIVND (reference sequence). Trimming shortened V by 1 base and J by 2 bases, and 11 bases separated the two germline ends. The CDR3 has 15 amino acids. This chain's CDR3 is CASSIGAFSNYGYTF. CDR3 DNA: TGTGCCAGTAGTATAGGGGCCTTCTCCAACTATGGCTACACCTTC.

This clone has just one count. The chain is built from TRBV20-1 and TRBJ1-6; perhaps TRBD1 as D (6 bases). Germline values: CDR1 DFQATT, CDR2 SNEGSKA (reference sequence). There are 14 residues in the CDR3. The germline V and J ends were trimmed by 3 bases and 7 bases, with 13 bases remaining between them. The CDR3 reads CSASTGFGNSPLHF. In DNA form, the CDR3 reads TGCAGTGCTAGTACAGGGTTCGGGAATTCACCCCTCCACTTT.

J is TRBJ1-1 and V is TRBV9; 8 bases align to TRBD1. The CDR3 consists of 16 residues. Trimming removed 3 bases from V and 1 base from J; junction bases left unmatched: 8. Looked up from germline, CDR1 is SGDLS and CDR2 is YYNGEE. The CDR3 reads CASSAEVTGGNTEAFF. The CDR3 nucleotides read TGTGCCAGCAGCGCTGAAGTAACAGGGGGGAACACTGAAGCTTTCTTT.

This clone was seen a handful of times. V gene TRBV10-3 combines with J gene TRBJ1-3; no reliable D call. Trimming took off 4 bases at V and 0 bases at J, with 10 bases between the two ends. Germline loops: CDR1 ENHRY, CDR2 SYGVKD. This CDR3 contains 15 residues. The CDR3 reads CAISVQQFSGNTIYF. CDR3 nucleotides: TGTGCCATCAGTGTACAGCAATTCTCTGGAAACACCATATATTTT.

V usage is TRBV28 and J usage is TRBJ1-6; D might be TRBD1 (5 bases). V lost 7 bases, J lost 7 bases, and 20 bases lay in between. The CDR3 loop spans 16 amino acids. Germline V gene sequence: CDR1 MDHEN, CDR2 SYDVKM. Here the CDR3 DNA reads TGTGCCAGCACCCCAAACAGGTTCCTGGAAAATTCACCCCTCCACTTT. This encodes CASTPNRFLENSPLHF.

The V call is TRBV15, the J call TRBJ2-5; TRBD2 agrees at 7 bases. The CDR3 is made up of 15 amino acids. The trim removed 3 bases at V and 2 bases at J, leaving 6 bases unmatched. CDR1 and CDR2 (germline): LNHNV, YYDKDF (reference sequence). CDR3 amino acids: CATSSGGTTQETQYF. CDR3 DNA sequence: TGTGCCACCAGCAGCGGCGGGACTACGCAAGAGACCCAGTACTTC.

The chain joins TRBV30 to TRBJ2-3; D call uncertain. Trimming removed 7 bases at V and 2 bases at J, with 13 bases between. Per the germline V gene, CDR1 is GTSNPN and CDR2 is SVGIG (reference sequence). The CDR3 runs to 13 residues. The CDR3 region is CAYTPSSTDTQYF. The CDR3 nucleotides are TGTGCCTACACACCCTCCTCCACAGATACGCAGTATTTT.

V usage is TRBV12-3 or TRBV12-4 and J usage is TRBJ1-1, with a weak D call TRBD1 (5 bases). The CDR3 is made up of 12 amino acids. Trimming removed 5 bases from V and 3 bases from J, with 7 bases in between. CDR3 sequence (DNA): TGTGCCAGCAGTCGACAGTACACTGAAGCTTTCTTT. This sequence encodes CASSRQYTEAFF.

V and J are TRBV30 and TRBJ2-7; weak D call: TRBD2 (5 bases). CDR3 size: 13 residues. Trimming took 4 bases from V and 6 from J, leaving 16 bases between them. Germline V gene data show CDR1 as GTSNPN and CDR2 as SVGIG (reference sequence). The CDR3 DNA reads TGTGCCTGGACCAGACGGCGGGTAAGCGAGCAGTACTTC. It yields the protein CAWTRRRVSEQYF.